This T cell receptor (beta chain) originates from a study of blood T cell repertoires in COVID-19. As for this clone: The junction does not match germline at one end; this may be a read error.

Method: immunoSEQ multiplex PCR; TCRdb's copy keeps in-frame clones and lacks some. The sample yields approximately 65,000 clones, approximately 79% seen once. This CDR3 contains 12 residues. Germline V gene data show CDR1 as MNHEY and CDR2 as SVGEGT. Sequenced input: peripheral blood. This rearrangement joins TRBV6-2 or TRBV6-3 to TRBJ1-1; possible D gene TRBD1, 6 bases. This clonotype was obtained from an elderly woman with active or convalescent COVID-19. CDR3 region: CASSYSREGGLF. Written as DNA, the CDR3 is TGTGCCAGCAGTTACTCACGGGAAGGGGGTCTCTTT.